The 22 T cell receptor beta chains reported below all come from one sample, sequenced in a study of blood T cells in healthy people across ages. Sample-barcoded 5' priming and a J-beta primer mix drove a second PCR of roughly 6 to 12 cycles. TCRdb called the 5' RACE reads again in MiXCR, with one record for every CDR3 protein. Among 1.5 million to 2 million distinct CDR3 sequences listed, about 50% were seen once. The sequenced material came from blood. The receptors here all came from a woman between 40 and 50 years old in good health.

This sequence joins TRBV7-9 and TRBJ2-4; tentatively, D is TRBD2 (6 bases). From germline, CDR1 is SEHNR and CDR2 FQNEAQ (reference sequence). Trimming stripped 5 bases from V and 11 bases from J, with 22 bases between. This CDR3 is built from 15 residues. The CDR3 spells CASSHRGDSKNVQYF. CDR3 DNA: TGTGCCAGCAGCCACAGAGGGGACTCGAAGAACGTTCAGTACTTC.

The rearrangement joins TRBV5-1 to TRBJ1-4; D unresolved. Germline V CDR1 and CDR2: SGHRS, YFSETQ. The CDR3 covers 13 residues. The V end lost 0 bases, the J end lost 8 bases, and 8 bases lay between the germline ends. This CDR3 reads CASSLGSKEKLFF. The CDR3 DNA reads TGCGCCAGCAGCTTGGGGAGTAAGGAAAAACTGTTTTTT.

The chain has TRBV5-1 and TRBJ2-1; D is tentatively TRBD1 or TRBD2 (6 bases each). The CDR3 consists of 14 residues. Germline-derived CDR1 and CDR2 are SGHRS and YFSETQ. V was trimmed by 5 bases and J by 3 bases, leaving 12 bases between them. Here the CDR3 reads CASSPGARYNEQFF. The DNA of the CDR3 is TGCGCCAGCAGTCCGGGGGCGCGCTACAATGAGCAGTTCTTC.

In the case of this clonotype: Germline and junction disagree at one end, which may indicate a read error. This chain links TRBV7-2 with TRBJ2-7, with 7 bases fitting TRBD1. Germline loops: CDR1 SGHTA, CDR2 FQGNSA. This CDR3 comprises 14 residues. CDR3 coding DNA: TGTGCCGGCAGCTTACAGGGGAGTGCCTACGAGCAGTACTTC. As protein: CAGSLQGSAYEQYF.

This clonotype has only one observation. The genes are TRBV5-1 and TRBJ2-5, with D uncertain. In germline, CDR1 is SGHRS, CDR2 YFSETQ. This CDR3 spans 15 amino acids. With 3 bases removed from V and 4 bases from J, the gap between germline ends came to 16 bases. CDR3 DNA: TGCGCCAGCAGCTCCCCCGGAAGGGTCGGAGAGACCCAGTACTTC. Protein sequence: CASSSPGRVGETQYF.

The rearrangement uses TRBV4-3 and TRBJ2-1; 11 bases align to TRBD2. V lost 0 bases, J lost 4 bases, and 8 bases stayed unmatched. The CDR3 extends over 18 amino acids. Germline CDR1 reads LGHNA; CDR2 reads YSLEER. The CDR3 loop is CASSQDRSSGGTYNEQFF. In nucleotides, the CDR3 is TGCGCCAGCAGCCAAGATCGGTCTAGCGGGGGGACATACAATGAGCAGTTCTTC.

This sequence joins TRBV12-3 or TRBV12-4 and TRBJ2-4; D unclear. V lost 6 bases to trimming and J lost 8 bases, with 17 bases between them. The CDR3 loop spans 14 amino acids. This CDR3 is CASSPIRGFDIQYF. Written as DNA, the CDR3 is TGTGCCAGCAGCCCTATTAGAGGATTCGACATTCAGTACTTC.

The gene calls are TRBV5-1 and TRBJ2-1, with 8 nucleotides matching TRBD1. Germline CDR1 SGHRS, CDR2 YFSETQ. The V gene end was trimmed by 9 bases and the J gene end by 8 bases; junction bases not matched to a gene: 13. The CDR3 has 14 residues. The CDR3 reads CATTQGAATDEQFF. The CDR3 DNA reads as TGCGCCACAACCCAGGGGGCTGCTACAGATGAGCAGTTCTTC.

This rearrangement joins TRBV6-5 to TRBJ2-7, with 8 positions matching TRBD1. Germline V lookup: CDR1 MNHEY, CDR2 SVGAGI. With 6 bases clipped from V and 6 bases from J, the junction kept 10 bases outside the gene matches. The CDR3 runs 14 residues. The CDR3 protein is CASSETGGASEQYF. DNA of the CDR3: TGTGCCAGCAGCGAAACAGGGGGTGCCTCCGAGCAGTACTTC.

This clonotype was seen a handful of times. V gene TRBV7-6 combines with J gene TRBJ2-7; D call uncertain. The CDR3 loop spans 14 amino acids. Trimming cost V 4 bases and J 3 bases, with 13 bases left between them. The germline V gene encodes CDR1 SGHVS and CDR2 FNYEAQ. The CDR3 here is CASSSSDIFYEQYF. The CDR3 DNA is TGTGCCAGCAGCTCCTCAGACATATTCTACGAGCAGTACTTC.

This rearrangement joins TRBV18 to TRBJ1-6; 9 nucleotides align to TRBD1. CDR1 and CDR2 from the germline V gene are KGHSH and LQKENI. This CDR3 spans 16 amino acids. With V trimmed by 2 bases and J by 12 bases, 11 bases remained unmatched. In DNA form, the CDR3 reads TGTGCCAGCTCACCAGCCGTGGGACAGGGAGTTGGACCCCTCCACTTT. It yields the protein CASSPAVGQGVGPLHF.

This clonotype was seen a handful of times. CDR3 protein: CASSYKQGSSPWETQYF. The CDR3 DNA follows: TGTGCCAGCAGTTACAAACAGGGGAGCTCTCCTTGGGAGACCCAGTACTTC. The chain joins TRBV6-5 to TRBJ2-5, with 7 bases that match TRBD1. Per the germline V gene, CDR1 is MNHEY and CDR2 is SVGAGI. V lost 2 bases, J lost 5 bases, and 14 bases stayed unmatched. The CDR3 sequence is 17 residues long.

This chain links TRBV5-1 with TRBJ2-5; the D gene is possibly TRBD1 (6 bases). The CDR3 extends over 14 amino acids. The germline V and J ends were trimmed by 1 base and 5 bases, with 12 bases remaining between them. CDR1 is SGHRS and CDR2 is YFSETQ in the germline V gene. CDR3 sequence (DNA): TGCGCCAGCAGCTTGACAGGGATAGGGGAGACCCAGTACTTC. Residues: CASSLTGIGETQYF. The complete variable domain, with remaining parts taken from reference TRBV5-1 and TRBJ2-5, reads KAGVTQTPRYLIKTRGQQVTLSCSPISGHRSVSWYQQTPGQGLQFLFEYFSETQRNKGNFPGRFSGRQFSNSRSEMNVSTLELGDSALYLCASSLTGIGETQYFGPGTRLLVL.

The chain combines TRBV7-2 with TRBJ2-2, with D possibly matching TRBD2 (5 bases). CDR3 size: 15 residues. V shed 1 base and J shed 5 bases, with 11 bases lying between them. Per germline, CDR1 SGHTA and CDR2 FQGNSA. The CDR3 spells CASSLGLAPTGELFF. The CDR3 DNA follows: TGTGCCAGCAGCTTAGGGCTAGCCCCGACCGGGGAGCTGTTTTTT.

CDR3 protein: CASSLVGGQGEQFF. The CDR3 region has the DNA TGTGCCAGCAGCTTAGTTGGGGGGCAAGGTGAGCAGTTCTTC. This rearrangement joins TRBV7-2 to TRBJ2-1, with D perhaps matching TRBD1 or TRBD2 (6 bases each). The V gene's germline CDR1 is SGHTA and CDR2 FQGNSA. This CDR3 contains 14 residues. Trimming shortened V by 1 base and J by 9 bases, and 13 bases separated the two germline ends.

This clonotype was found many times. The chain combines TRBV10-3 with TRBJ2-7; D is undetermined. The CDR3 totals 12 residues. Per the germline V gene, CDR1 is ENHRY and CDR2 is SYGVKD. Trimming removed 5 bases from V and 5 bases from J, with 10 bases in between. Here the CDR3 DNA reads TGTGCCATCAGTAGGTCTCAGGACGAGCAGTACTTC. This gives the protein CAISRSQDEQYF.

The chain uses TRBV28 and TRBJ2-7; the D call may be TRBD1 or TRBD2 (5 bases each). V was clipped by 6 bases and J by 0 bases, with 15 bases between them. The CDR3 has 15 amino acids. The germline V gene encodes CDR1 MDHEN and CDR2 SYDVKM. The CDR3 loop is CASRAPGRSSYEQYF. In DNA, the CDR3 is TGTGCCAGCAGAGCGCCGGGACGGAGCTCCTACGAGCAGTACTTC.

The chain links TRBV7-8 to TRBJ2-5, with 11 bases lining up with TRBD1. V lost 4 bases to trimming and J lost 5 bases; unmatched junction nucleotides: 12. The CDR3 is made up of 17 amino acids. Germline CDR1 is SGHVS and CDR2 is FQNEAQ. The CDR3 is CASSSILGQGAEETQYF. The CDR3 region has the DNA TGTGCCAGCAGCTCGATACTAGGACAGGGGGCCGAGGAGACCCAGTACTTC.

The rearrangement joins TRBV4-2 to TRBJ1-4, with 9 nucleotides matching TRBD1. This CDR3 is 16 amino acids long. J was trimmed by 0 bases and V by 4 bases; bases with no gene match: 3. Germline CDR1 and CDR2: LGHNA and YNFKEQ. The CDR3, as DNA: TGTGCCAGCAGCCGACAGGGGGAAGCAACTAATGAAAAACTGTTTTTT. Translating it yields CASSRQGEATNEKLFF.

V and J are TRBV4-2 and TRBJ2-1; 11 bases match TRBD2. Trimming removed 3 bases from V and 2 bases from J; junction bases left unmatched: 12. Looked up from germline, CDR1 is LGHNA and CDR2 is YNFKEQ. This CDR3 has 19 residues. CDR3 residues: CASSQAGASGGPPYNEQFF. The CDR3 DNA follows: TGTGCCAGCAGCCAGGCGGGTGCTAGCGGGGGGCCCCCCTACAATGAGCAGTTCTTC.

In DNA form, the CDR3 reads TGTGCCAGCAACGTCGGTAATTCACCCCTCCACTTT. Translated: CASNVGNSPLHF. This chain links TRBV6-5 with TRBJ1-6; D remains unclear. Germline V gene lookup returns CDR1 MNHEY and CDR2 SVGAGI. V was cut by 7 bases and J by 6 bases, with 7 bases left in between. This CDR3 has 12 amino acids.

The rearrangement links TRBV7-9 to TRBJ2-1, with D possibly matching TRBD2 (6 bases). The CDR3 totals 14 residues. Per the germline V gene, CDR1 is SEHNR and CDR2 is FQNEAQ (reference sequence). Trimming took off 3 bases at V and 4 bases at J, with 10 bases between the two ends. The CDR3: CASSLRLGYNEQFF. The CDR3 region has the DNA TGTGCCAGCAGCTTGAGACTAGGATACAATGAGCAGTTCTTC.